Below are 4 T cell receptor beta chains sequenced from a single sample in a study of T cells after yellow fever vaccination. TCRdb reprocessed the 5' RACE reads with MiXCR, giving one entry per CDR3 protein. The sample records 200,000 to 300,000 distinct CDR3 sequences, approximately 13% being singletons. The specimen was CD4+ T cells sorted from PBMCs, collected 45 days after the yellow fever booster vaccination. The receptors stem from a man between 25 and 39 years old who received the YFV17D yellow fever vaccine.

The chain links TRBV9 to TRBJ2-2, with D perhaps TRBD1 (5 bases). The length of the CDR3 is 13 residues. Trimming removed 1 base at V and 8 bases at J, with 9 bases between. From germline, CDR1 is SGDLS and CDR2 YYNGEE. This chain's CDR3 is CASSVRTFGELFF. The DNA for the CDR3 is TGTGCCAGCAGCGTACGGACATTTGGGGAGCTGTTTTTT.

This clonotype occurred a few times. The chain combines TRBV20-1 with TRBJ2-7; D is possibly TRBD2 (7 bases). V lost 5 bases and J lost 6, with 20 bases in between. Germline-derived CDR1 and CDR2 are DFQATT and SNEGSKA (reference sequence). This CDR3 contains 14 residues. The CDR3 nucleotides read TGCAGTGCTGGAGGGGCGGGGGCTGTGGGCGAGCAGTACTTC. Its protein product is CSAGGAGAVGEQYF.

This clonotype was recorded at least ten times. The genes are TRBV29-1 and TRBJ2-2; no clear D. The CDR3 covers 11 residues. V was pared by 3 bases and J by 8 bases, with 7 bases between. The germline V gene encodes CDR1 SQVTM and CDR2 ANQGSEA. This CDR3 is CSVENGGELFF. The CDR3 DNA follows: TGCAGCGTTGAGAACGGGGGGGAGCTGTTTTTT.

This clonotype was counted at least ten times. V usage is TRBV12-3 or TRBV12-4 and J usage is TRBJ2-7, with D possibly matching TRBD2 (5 bases). The V end was cut by 3 bases, the J end by 6 bases, with 6 bases between. The CDR3 extends over 11 amino acids. The CDR3: CASSFRGEQYF. The CDR3 nucleotides are TGTGCCAGCAGTTTCCGGGGCGAGCAGTACTTC.